This T cell receptor (beta chain) was obtained from a study of response to subunit inactivated influenza vaccine. The CDR3 spans 16 residues. Germline assignment: CDR1 LGHNA and CDR2 YSLEER. V lost 0 bases to trimming and J lost 1 base; unmatched junction nucleotides: 2. Each CDR3 protein is one row after TCRdb ran MiXCR on the RT-PCR reads. The sample holds approximately 530,000 distinct CDR3 sequences; approximately 7.1% are singletons and the top ten take 10% to 15%. This clonotype occurred a few times. What it binds is unknown. Points from the study as a whole: Each seasonal influenza vaccination recruits few new T cells, the authors suggested.

This specimen consisted of PBMCs from blood, obtained around 25 months after vaccination. The genes are TRBV4-3 and TRBJ2-5, with 10 positions matching TRBD2. The sequence derives from a man between 50 and 75 years old who received an inactivated influenza vaccine. The CDR3 reads CASSQEKRGGQETQYF. CDR3 nucleotide sequence: TGCGCCAGCAGCCAAGAAAAGCGGGGGGGCCAAGAGACCCAGTACTTC.